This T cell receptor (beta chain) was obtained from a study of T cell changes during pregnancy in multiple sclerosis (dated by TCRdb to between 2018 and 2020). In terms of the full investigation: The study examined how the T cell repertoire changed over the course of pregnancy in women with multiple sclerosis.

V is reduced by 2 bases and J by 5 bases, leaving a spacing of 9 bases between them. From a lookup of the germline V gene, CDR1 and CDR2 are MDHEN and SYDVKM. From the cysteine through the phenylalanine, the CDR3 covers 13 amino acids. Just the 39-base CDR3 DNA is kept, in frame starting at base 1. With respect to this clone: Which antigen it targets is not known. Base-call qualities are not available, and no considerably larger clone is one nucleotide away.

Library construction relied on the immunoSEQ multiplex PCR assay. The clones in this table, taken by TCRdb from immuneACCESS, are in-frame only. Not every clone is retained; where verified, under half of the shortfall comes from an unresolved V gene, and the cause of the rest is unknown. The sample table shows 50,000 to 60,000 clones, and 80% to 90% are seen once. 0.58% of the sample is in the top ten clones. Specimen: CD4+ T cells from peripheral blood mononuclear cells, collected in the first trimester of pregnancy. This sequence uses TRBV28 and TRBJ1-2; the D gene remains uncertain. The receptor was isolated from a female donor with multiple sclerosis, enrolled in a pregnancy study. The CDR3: CASSLGGVYGYTF. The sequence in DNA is TGTGCCAGCAGTTTAGGCGGGGTATATGGCTACACCTTC.